The 2 T cell receptor beta chains given below trace back to one sample, sequenced in a study of early T cells in non-severe SARS-CoV-2 infection. TCRdb reanalysed the 5' RACE reads using MiXCR and keeps one entry per CDR3 protein. The sample carries some 80,000 distinct CDR3 sequences, around an eighth recorded once. Input material: whole blood. These receptors came from an adult who was a healthcare worker with PCR-confirmed SARS-CoV-2 infection or an uninfected control (not recorded which).

This clonotype has a count of ten or more. This CDR3 is CAISGGDESAGRPYNEQFF. DNA for the CDR3: TGTGCCATCAGTGGAGGGGACGAGTCGGCGGGCCGACCATACAATGAGCAGTTCTTC. The V and J genes are TRBV10-3 and TRBJ2-1; D could derive from TRBD1 or TRBD2 (5 bases each). CDR3 length equals 19 residues. Germline assignment: CDR1 ENHRY and CDR2 SYGVKD. Trimming stripped 4 bases from V and 4 bases from J, with 26 bases between.

This sequence joins TRBV7-2 and TRBJ2-2; tentative D call: TRBD1 (6 bases). The CDR3 runs to 14 residues. Looked up from germline, CDR1 is SGHTA and CDR2 is FQGNSA. Trimming shortened V by 2 bases and J by 8 bases, and 12 bases separated the two germline ends. This CDR3 reads CASSLLEGTGELFF. CDR3 bases: TGTGCCAGCAGCTTATTAGAAGGGACAGGGGAGCTGTTTTTT.